These T cell receptor beta chains were read from a single sample in a study of T cell responses to AZD1222 COVID-19 vaccine. The protocol was immunoSEQ multiplex PCR, while the TCRdb copy is restricted to in-frame clones and leaves out a portion. Of tens of thousands of clones listed, 60% to 85% were seen once; the top ten hold 9% to 13%. The material was peripheral blood, obtained on day 0 of AZD1222 vaccination. These receptor sequences come from an adult in good health. The CDR3 runs from the conserved cysteine through the conserved F or W. The order of the fields is V gene, D gene, J gene, clone size, CDR3 protein, CDR3 DNA. The D gene is left open where the match is weak. Only some rows state a clone size, as once, few, many or a class for expanded clones.

>TRBV5-1|-|TRBJ1-5|-
CASSLLPLGNQPQHF
TGCGCCAGCAGCTTGCTGCCGTTGGGCAATCAGCCCCAGCATTTT
>TRBV5-1|TRBD1|TRBJ1-4|few
CASSAGTANDEKLFF
TGCGCCAGCAGCGCTGGGACAGCAAATGATGAAAAACTGTTTTTT
>TRBV4-2|TRBD1|TRBJ1-6|-
CASSQGTGNNSPLHF
TGTGCCAGCAGCCAAGGGACAGGGAATAATTCACCCCTCCACTTT
>TRBV27|TRBD1|TRBJ1-2|-
CASSLSPRTGKMGYTF
TGTGCCAGCAGTTTATCGCCCAGGACAGGGAAGATGGGCTACACCTTC
>TRBV6-2/TRBV6-3|TRBD1|TRBJ2-7|-
CASSRDRAIYEQYF
TGTGCCAGCAGTAGGGACAGGGCGATCTACGAGCAGTACTTC
>TRBV5-4|TRBD1|TRBJ1-2|-
CASSWGQAIINYGYTF
TGTGCCAGCAGTTGGGGACAGGCCATCATTAACTATGGCTACACCTTC
>TRBV9|-|TRBJ2-7|-
CASSVEGGPFYEQYF
TGTGCCAGCAGCGTAGAAGGGGGGCCCTTTTACGAGCAGTACTTC
>TRBV9|TRBD2|TRBJ2-3|-
CASSASTGLAALDTQYF
TGTGCCAGCAGCGCCAGTACGGGACTAGCGGCTTTGGATACGCAGTATTTT
>TRBV9|TRBD2|TRBJ2-3|-
CASSPRTSGEGTQYF
TGTGCCAGCAGCCCCCGGACTAGCGGGGAAGGTACGCAGTATTTT
>TRBV9|TRBD1|TRBJ1-2|once
CASSTGTAGSVDGYTF
TGTGCCAGCAGCACAGGGACAGCCGGCAGTGTCGATGGCTACACCTTC
>TRBV9|-|TRBJ2-1|-
CASSVTDGLTTYNEQFF
TGTGCCAGCAGCGTCACCGATGGCCTAACAACGTACAATGAGCAGTTCTTC
>TRBV2|-|TRBJ1-4|-
CASNPGNEKLFF
TGTGCCAGCAATCCGGGGAATGAAAAACTGTTTTTT